Listed here are 10 T cell receptor beta chains from one sample, sequenced in a study of cytomegalovirus exposure and HLA in healthy donors. Both 60 Vbeta primers and 13 Jbeta primers went into the PCR. Method: immunoSEQ multiplex PCR; TCRdb's copy keeps in-frame clones and lacks some. The table has around 130,000 clones, 80% seen once; the top ten hold over 2.5%. The source material was PBMCs. The source of these receptors is a male donor in good health and CMV-seronegative.

This rearrangement joins TRBV28 to TRBJ1-1; no clear D gene. Germline assignment: CDR1 MDHEN and CDR2 SYDVKM. Between the trimmed V and J ends, which lost 10 bases and 0 bases, there was a span of 9 bases. The CDR3 contains 12 residues. CDR3 amino acids: CATRLVNTEAFF. The DNA of the CDR3 is TGTGCCACCAGACTCGTGAACACTGAAGCTTTCTTT.

The chain employs TRBV6-4 and TRBJ2-7, with a weak D call TRBD2 (6 bases). Germline values: CDR1 MRHNA, CDR2 SNTAGT. CDR3 length: 15 amino acids. V was cut by 4 bases and J by 0 bases, with 13 bases left in between. In DNA, the CDR3 is TGTGCCAGCAGTGCAGTGGCGGGGAGCTCCTACGAGCAGTACTTC. It specifies CASSAVAGSSYEQYF.

This clone has more than one count but fewer than ten. The V gene is TRBV11-2, the J gene TRBJ1-1, with D hard to call. Trimming left V 9 bases short and J 8 bases short, with 10 bases between. The CDR3 covers 10 residues. From germline, CDR1 is SGHAT and CDR2 FQNNGV. Here the CDR3 DNA reads TGTGCCAGGAAGTCGGGAGAAGCTTTCTTT. Translated, it gives CARKSGEAFF.

J is TRBJ2-3 and V is TRBV10-1; no firm D call. Looked up from germline, CDR1 is WNHNN and CDR2 is SYGVQD (reference sequence). CDR3 length equals 14 residues. With 8 bases removed from V and 2 bases from J, the gap between germline ends came to 14 bases. The CDR3 nucleotides read TGCGCCAGCTCCTTACTGGTCGACACAGATACGCAGTATTTT. It is translated as CASSLLVDTDTQYF.

The chain couples TRBV5-4 to TRBJ2-3, with no clear D. CDR3 length: 14 amino acids. V lost 0 bases and J 3 bases, leaving 8 bases between the germline ends. CDR1 SGHNT and CDR2 YYREEE come from the germline V gene (reference sequence). The CDR3 coding sequence is TGTGCCAGCAGCTTGGTCGCGGCGACAGATACGCAGTATTTT. It yields the protein CASSLVAATDTQYF.

The gene calls are TRBV5-1 and TRBJ2-7; 8 nucleotides match TRBD2. Trimming took 4 bases from V and 0 from J; bases not matched to a gene: 9. The germline V gene has CDR1 SGHRS and CDR2 YFSETQ. The CDR3 covers 16 residues. For the CDR3, the DNA is TGCGCCAGCAGCCCGGGGGGGCAGGGTAGCTCCTACGAGCAGTACTTC. Protein: CASSPGGQGSSYEQYF.

The chain carries TRBV6-4 and TRBJ2-6; possibly TRBD1 for D (5 bases). The CDR3 covers 17 residues. Germline V gives CDR1 MRHNA, CDR2 SNTAGT. Trimming took off 2 bases at V and 0 bases at J, with 11 bases between the two ends. This CDR3 is CASSDQGPDSGANVLTF. The DNA for the CDR3 is TGTGCCAGCAGTGACCAGGGCCCAGACTCTGGGGCCAACGTCCTGACTTTC.

This clone occurred once. The chain uses TRBV7-6 and TRBJ2-7; TRBD1 matches 9 bases. The CDR3 loop spans 14 amino acids. Germline trimming cut 1 base from V and 8 bases from J; bases unmatched to any gene: 6. Germline lookup yields CDR1 SGHVS and CDR2 FNYEAQ. The CDR3 sequence is CASSLGTGDTKQYF. CDR3 bases: TGTGCCAGCAGCTTAGGGACAGGGGATACGAAGCAGTACTTC.

The chain couples TRBV6-6 to TRBJ1-2; maybe TRBD1 (6 bases). V was cut by 4 bases and J by 0 bases, with 9 bases left in between. The V gene's germline CDR1 is MNHNY and CDR2 SVGAGI (reference sequence). The CDR3 covers 14 residues. Here the CDR3 DNA reads TGTGCCAGCAGTTTACAGGGCACTAACTATGGCTACACCTTC. It encodes CASSLQGTNYGYTF.

As for this clone: One junction end does not reproduce the germline sequence, and a read error may be involved. The chain is built from TRBV7-9 and TRBJ1-2; tentatively, D is TRBD1 (5 bases). In germline, CDR1 is SEHNR, CDR2 FQNEAQ (reference sequence). The length of the CDR3 is 14 residues. The CDR3 sequence is CSSSFLDKTYGYTF. In DNA form, the CDR3 reads TGTTCCAGCAGCTTTCTGGACAAGACTTATGGCTACACCTTC.